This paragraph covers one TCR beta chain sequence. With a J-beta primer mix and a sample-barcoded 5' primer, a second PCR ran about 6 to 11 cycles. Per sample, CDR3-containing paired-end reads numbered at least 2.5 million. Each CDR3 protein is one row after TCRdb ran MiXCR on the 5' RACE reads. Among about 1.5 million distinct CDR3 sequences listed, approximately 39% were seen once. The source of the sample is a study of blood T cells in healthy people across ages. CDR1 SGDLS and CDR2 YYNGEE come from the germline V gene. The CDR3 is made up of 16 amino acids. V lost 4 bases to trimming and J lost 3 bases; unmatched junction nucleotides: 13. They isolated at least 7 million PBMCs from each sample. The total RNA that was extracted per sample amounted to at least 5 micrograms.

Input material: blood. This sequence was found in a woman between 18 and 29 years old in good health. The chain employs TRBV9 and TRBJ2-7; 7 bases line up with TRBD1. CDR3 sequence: CASSPSQGYADYEQYF. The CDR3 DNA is TGTGCCAGCAGCCCCTCACAGGGGTATGCGGACTACGAGCAGTACTTC. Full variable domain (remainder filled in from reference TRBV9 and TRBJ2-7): DSGVTQTPKHLITATGQRVTLRCSPRSGDLSVYWYQQSLDQGLQFLIQYYNGEERAKGNILERFSAQQFPDLHSELNLSSLELGDSALYFCASSPSQGYADYEQYFGPGTRLTVT.